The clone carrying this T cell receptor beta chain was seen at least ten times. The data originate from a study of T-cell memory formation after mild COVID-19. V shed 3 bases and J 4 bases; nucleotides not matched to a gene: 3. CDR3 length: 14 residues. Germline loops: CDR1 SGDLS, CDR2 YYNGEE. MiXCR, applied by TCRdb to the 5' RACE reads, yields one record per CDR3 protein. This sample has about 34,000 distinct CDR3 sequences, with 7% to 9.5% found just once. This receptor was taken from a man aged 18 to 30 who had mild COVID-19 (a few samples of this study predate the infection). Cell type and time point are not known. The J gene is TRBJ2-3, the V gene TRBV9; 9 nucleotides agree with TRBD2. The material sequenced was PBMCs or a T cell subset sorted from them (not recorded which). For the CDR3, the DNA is TGTGCCAGCAGCGCGACTAGCGGCCCAGATACGCAGTATTTT. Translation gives CASSATSGPDTQYF.